This T cell receptor beta chain was profiled in a study of blood T cell repertoires in COVID-19. Study overall: Samples taken during acute and convalescent COVID-19 were collected in the United States, Italy and Spain. Sources were T cells, B-cell-depleted T cells, or PBMCs; the material itself was cDNA or gDNA.

After removal of 1 base from V and 5 bases from J, the junction contained 1 base not matched to a gene. CDR1 KGHDR and CDR2 SFDVKD come from the germline V gene. The CDR3 spans 15 residues. In this sample, this clone turned up once. Per the original data handling: Amplification of reference gene primers was used by the study to estimate nucleated cell counts. TCRdb's table, derived via immunoSEQ multiplex PCR, lists solely in-frame clones and lacks some. V and J calls and clone size are copied from that table; D and trimming were computed from the DNA. The sample lists around 300,000 clones; around nine tenths were seen once.

This sequence joins TRBV24-1 and TRBJ2-1; 10 nucleotides line up with TRBD1. The TCR originated in a woman aged 50 to 60 with active or convalescent COVID-19. The source material was peripheral blood. This CDR3 is CATSDFGTGDNEQFF. The CDR3 DNA reads TGTGCCACCAGTGATTTCGGGACAGGGGACAATGAGCAGTTCTTC.